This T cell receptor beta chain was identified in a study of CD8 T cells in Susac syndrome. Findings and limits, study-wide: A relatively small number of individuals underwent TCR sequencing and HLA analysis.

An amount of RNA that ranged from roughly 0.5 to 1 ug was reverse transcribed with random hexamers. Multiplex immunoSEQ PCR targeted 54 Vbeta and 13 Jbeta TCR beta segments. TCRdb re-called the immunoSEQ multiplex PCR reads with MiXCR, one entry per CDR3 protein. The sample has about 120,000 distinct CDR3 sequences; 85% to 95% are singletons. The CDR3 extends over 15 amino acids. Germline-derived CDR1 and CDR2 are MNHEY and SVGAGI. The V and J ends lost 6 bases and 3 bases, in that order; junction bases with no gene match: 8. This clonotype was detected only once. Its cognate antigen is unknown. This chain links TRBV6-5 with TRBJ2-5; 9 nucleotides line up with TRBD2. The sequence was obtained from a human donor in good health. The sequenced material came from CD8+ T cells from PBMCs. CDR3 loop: CASSALAGVKETQYF. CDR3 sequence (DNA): TGTGCCAGCAGCGCCTTAGCGGGAGTAAAAGAGACCCAGTACTTC.